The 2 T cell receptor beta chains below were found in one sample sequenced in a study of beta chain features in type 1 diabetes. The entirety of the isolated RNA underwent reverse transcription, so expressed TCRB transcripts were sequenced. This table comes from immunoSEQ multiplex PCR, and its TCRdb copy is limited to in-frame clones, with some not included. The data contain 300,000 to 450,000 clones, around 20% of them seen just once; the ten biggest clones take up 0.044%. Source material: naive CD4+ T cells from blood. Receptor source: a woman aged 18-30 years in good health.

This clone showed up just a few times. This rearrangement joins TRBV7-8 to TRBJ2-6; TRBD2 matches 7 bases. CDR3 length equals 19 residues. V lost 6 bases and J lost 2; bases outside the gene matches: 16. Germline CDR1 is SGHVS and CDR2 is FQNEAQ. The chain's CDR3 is CASRSMGGNNRAGANVLTF. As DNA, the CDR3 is TGTGCCAGCAGGTCTATGGGAGGGAATAATCGGGCTGGGGCCAACGTCCTGACTTTC.

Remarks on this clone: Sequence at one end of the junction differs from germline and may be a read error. The CDR3 region has the DNA TGTGCTAGCAGCTTAGTGGAGGACAGGGGCCAAGAGACCCAGTACTTC. Its protein product is CASSLVEDRGQETQYF. The chain recombines TRBV7-7 with TRBJ2-5; 9 nucleotides agree with TRBD1. Per germline, CDR1 SSHAT and CDR2 FNYEAQ (reference sequence). The CDR3 contains 16 residues.